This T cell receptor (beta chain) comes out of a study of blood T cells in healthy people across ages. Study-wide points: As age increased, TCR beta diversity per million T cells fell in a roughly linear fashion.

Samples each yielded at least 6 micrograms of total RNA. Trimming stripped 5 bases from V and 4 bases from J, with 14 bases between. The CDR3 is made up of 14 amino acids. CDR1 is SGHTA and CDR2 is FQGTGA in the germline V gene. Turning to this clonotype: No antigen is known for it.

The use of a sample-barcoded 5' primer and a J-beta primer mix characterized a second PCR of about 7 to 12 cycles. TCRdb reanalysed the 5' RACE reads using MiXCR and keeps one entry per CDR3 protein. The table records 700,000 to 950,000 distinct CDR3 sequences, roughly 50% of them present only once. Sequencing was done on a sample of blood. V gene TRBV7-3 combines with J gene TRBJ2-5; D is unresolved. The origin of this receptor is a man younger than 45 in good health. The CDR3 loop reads CASSLGATRETQYF. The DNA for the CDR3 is TGTGCCAGCAGCCTAGGTGCCACTCGAGAGACCCAGTACTTC.